This TCR beta chain was captured in a study of HIV-infected patients and healthy controls. The study, taken as a whole, reports: A major limitation was that merely sixteen HIV-infected individuals were processed.

This clonotype was seen ten or more times. What it recognizes is unknown. Around 0.5 ug RNA was reverse transcribed with alpha and beta constant-region primers. Separate chain-specific third strand synthesis with multiplexing indices produced the alpha and beta libraries. A short first PCR added P5 and P7 adapter elements and a second index. Via MiXCR, TCRdb re-called the 5' RACE reads, giving one row per CDR3 protein. The profile shows 5,700 or so distinct CDR3 sequences, roughly 8.7% of them singletons. Follow-up blood was drawn about 14 weeks, roughly three months, after antiretroviral therapy began. Whole blood was used without fractionation, so all unsorted peripheral T cells were included. Germline lookup yields CDR1 KGHDR and CDR2 SFDVKD. V dropped 6 bases and J dropped 3 bases, with 12 bases sitting between them. This CDR3 comprises 14 residues.

This clonotype was sampled from an adult with HIV infection. The chain recombines TRBV24-1 with TRBJ2-3; either TRBD1 or TRBD2 may fit D (5 bases each). Sequencing was performed on blood, taken during antiretroviral therapy. Written as DNA, the CDR3 is TGTGCCACCAGTACGAGGGGAAATACAGATACGCAGTATTTT. It specifies CATSTRGNTDTQYF.